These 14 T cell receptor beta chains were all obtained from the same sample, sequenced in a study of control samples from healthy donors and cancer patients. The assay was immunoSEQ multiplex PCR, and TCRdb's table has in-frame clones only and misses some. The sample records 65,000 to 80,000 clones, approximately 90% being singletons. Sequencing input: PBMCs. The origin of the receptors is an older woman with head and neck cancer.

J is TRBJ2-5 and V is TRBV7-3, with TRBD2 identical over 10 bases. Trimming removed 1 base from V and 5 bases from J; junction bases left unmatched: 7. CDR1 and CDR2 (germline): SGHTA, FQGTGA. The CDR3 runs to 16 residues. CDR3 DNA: TGTGCCAGCAGCTTAAATGGCGGTAGCGGGAGGGAGACCCAGTACTTC. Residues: CASSLNGGSGRETQYF.

CDR3 sequence reads: CASSQLDRGLDTQYF. The CDR3 region has the DNA TGCGCCAGCAGCCAGCTGGACAGGGGGCTTGATACGCAGTATTTT. The chain has TRBV4-3 and TRBJ2-3; 11 bases agree with TRBD1. Germline trimming cut 3 bases from V and 6 bases from J; bases unmatched to any gene: 5. The germline gives CDR1 LGHNA, CDR2 YSLEER. The CDR3 has 15 amino acids.

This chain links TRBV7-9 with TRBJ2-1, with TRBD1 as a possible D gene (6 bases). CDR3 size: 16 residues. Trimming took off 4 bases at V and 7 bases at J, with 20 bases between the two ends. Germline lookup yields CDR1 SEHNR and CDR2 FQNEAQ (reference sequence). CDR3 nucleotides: TGTGCCAGCAGCTCACTACAGGGTCGAGGAACAAATGAGCAGTTCTTC. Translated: CASSSLQGRGTNEQFF.

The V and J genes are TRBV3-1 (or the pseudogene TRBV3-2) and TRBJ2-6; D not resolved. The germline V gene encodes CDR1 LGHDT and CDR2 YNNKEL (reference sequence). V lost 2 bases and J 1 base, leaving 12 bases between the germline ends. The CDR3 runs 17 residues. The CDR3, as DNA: TGTGCCAGCAGCCAATTTTCCCTAAGATCTGGGGCCAACGTCCTGACTTTC. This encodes CASSQFSLRSGANVLTF.

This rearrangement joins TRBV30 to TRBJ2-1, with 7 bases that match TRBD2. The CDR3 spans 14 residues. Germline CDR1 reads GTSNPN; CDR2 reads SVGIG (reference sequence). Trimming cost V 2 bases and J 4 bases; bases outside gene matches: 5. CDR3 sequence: CAWSLKRGYNEQFF. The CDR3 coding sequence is TGTGCCTGGAGTTTAAAGCGGGGATACAATGAGCAGTTCTTC.

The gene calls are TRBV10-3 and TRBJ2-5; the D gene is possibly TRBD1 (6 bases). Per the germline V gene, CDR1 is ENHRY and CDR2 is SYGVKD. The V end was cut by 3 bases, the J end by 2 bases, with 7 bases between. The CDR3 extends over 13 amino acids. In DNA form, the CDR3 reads TGTGCCATCAGTGATAGGGGGCAAGAGACCCAGTACTTC. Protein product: CAISDRGQETQYF.

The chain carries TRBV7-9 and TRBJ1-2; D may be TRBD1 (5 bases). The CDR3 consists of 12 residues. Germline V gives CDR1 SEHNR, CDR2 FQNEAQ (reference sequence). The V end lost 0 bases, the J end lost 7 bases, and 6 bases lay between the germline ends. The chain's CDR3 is CASSLAQGGYTF. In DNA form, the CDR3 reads TGTGCCAGCAGCTTAGCCCAGGGTGGCTACACCTTC. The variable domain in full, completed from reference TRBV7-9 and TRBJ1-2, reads DTGVSQNPRHKITKRGQNVTFRCDPISEHNRLYWYRQTLGQGPEFLTYFQNEAQLEKSRLLSDRFSAERPKGSFSTLEIQRTEQGDSAMYLCASSLAQGGYTFGSGTRLTVV.

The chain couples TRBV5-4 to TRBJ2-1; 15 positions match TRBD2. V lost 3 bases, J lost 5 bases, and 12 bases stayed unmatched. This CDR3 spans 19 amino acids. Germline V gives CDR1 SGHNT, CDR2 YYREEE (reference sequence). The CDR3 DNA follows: TGTGCCAGCAGCTCGGGTAGTGGGACTAGCGGGAGGTACAACAATGAGCAGTTCTTC. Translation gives CASSSGSGTSGRYNNEQFF.

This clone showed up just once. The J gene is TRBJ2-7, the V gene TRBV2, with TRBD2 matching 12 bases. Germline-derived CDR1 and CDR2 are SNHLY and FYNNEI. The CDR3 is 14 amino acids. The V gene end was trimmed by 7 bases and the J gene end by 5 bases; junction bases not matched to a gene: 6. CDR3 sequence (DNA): TGTGCCAGCAAGACTAGCGGGAGTTCCCACGAGCAGTACTTC. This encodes CASKTSGSSHEQYF.

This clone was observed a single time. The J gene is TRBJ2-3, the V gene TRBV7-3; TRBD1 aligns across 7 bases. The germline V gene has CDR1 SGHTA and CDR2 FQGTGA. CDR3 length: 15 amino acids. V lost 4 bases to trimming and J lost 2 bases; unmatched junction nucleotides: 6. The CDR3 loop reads CASSSLTGHTDTQYF. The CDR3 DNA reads TGTGCCAGCAGCTCGTTGACAGGGCACACAGATACGCAGTATTTT.

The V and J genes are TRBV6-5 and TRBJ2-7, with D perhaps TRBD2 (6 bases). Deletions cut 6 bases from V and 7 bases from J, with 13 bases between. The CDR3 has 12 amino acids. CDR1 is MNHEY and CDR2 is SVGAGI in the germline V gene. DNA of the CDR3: TGTGCCAGCAGCTCCGGGGGTGGAGAGCAGTACTTC. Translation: CASSSGGGEQYF.

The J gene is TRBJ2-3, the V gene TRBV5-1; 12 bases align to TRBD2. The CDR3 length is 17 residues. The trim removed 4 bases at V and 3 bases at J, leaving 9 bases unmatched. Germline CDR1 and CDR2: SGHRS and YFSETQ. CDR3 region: CASSRWTSGKRTDTQYF. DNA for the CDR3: TGCGCCAGCAGCCGATGGACTAGCGGGAAAAGGACAGATACGCAGTATTTT.

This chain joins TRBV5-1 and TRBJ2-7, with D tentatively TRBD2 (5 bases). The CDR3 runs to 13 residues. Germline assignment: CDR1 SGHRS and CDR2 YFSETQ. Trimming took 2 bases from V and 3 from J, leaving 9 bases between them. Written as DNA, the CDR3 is TGCGCCAGCAGCTTTTATGAGGGCTACGAGCAGTACTTC. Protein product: CASSFYEGYEQYF.

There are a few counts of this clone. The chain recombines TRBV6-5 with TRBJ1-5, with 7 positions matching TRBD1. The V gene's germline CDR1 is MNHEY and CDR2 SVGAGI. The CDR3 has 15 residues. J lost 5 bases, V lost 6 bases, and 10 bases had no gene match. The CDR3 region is CASRKDRFNYQPQHF. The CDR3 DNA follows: TGTGCCAGCAGGAAGGACAGGTTCAATTATCAGCCCCAGCATTTT.